One sample yielded the 20 T cell receptor beta chains listed below, sequenced in a study of blood T cell repertoires in COVID-19. Measured with immunoSEQ multiplex PCR; TCRdb has only the in-frame clones, and not every one. Here the sample spans approximately 130,000 clones, around 88% being singletons. The material sequenced was PBMCs or T cells enriched from blood (not recorded which). The receptors were sampled from a woman in her forties or fifties who had recovered from COVID-19.

V gene TRBV10-1 combines with J gene TRBJ2-3; D might be TRBD1 (6 bases). The CDR3 spans 14 residues. CDR1 WNHNN and CDR2 SYGVQD come from the germline V gene (reference sequence). The V end was cut by 5 bases, the J end by 2 bases, with 11 bases between. The CDR3 here is CASSRSGVTDTQYF. CDR3 in DNA: TGCGCCAGCAGTCGGTCAGGGGTCACAGATACGCAGTATTTT.

This chain joins TRBV9 and TRBJ1-1; D unresolved. Per the germline V gene, CDR1 is SGDLS and CDR2 is YYNGEE. The CDR3 sequence is 14 residues long. V shed 2 bases and J shed 1 base, with 9 bases lying between them. In DNA, the CDR3 is TGTGCCAGCAGCGTGGGCCCTGAGAACACTGAAGCTTTCTTT. Protein sequence: CASSVGPENTEAFF. Filled out from reference TRBV9 and TRBJ1-1, the complete variable domain reads DSGVTQTPKHLITATGQRVTLRCSPRSGDLSVYWYQQSLDQGLQFLIQYYNGEERAKGNILERFSAQQFPDLHSELNLSSLELGDSALYFCASSVGPENTEAFFGQGTRLTVV.

The CDR3 DNA reads as TGTGCCAGTAGTATTGTCGCTGAAGCTTTCTTT. Its protein product is CASSIVAEAFF. This chain uses TRBV19 with TRBJ1-1; no firm D call. CDR1 is LNHDA, CDR2 SQIVND, per germline (reference sequence). The V end lost 3 bases, the J end lost 6 bases, and 5 bases lay between the germline ends. This CDR3 is 11 amino acids long.

The genes are TRBV5-4 and TRBJ2-5; 9 positions match TRBD2. The CDR3 sequence is 14 residues long. The V and J ends lost 4 bases and 4 bases, in that order; junction bases with no gene match: 5. CDR1 and CDR2 (germline): SGHNT, YYREEE (reference sequence). Written as DNA, the CDR3 is TGTGCCAGCAGCATGGGACTAGCTGCAGAGACCCAGTACTTC. Its translation: CASSMGLAAETQYF.

This clone is a singleton in its sample. V usage is TRBV5-1 and J usage is TRBJ1-2, with a tentative D call TRBD1 (6 bases). Germline lookup yields CDR1 SGHRS and CDR2 YFSETQ. The V and J ends lost 4 bases and 0 bases respectively, with 16 bases between them. The CDR3 runs 16 residues. For the CDR3, the DNA is TGCGCCAGCAGCGATCCTCGGGGACAATCTAACTATGGCTACACCTTC. It specifies CASSDPRGQSNYGYTF.

V usage is TRBV3-1 (or the pseudogene TRBV3-2) and J usage is TRBJ2-7; D might be TRBD1 (6 bases). Trimming pared 4 bases from V and 1 base from J, leaving 11 bases between. The V gene's germline CDR1 is LGHDT and CDR2 YNNKEL (reference sequence). The CDR3 has 14 residues. CDR3 amino acids: CASSRDQGSYEQYF. In DNA form, the CDR3 reads TGTGCCAGCAGCCGGGATCAGGGGTCCTACGAGCAGTACTTC.

The chain employs TRBV5-1 and TRBJ2-2; the match to TRBD1 covers 7 bases. The germline V gene has CDR1 SGHRS and CDR2 YFSETQ. After removal of 4 bases from V and 6 bases from J, the junction contained 9 bases not matched to a gene. CDR3 size: 15 residues. CDR3 coding DNA: TGCGCCAGCAGCCCCCCCGACAGGGTGGCCGGGGAGCTGTTTTTT. The encoded protein is CASSPPDRVAGELFF.

This chain joins TRBV12-3 or TRBV12-4 and TRBJ2-5, with 8 bases aligning to TRBD2. The CDR3 length is 13 residues. V lost 7 bases, J lost 5 bases, and 6 bases stayed unmatched. In nucleotides, the CDR3 is TGTGCCAGCACCCGGGAGGGGCGGGAGACCCAGTACTTC. Encoded protein: CASTREGRETQYF.

This clone was counted between two and nine times. The rearrangement joins TRBV19 to TRBJ1-1; D not certain. Trimming shortened V by 2 bases and J by 7 bases, and 20 bases separated the two germline ends. The CDR3 length is 16 residues. Per germline, CDR1 LNHDA and CDR2 SQIVND (reference sequence). The CDR3 DNA reads TGTGCCAGTAGTATAATCTCGCTCCGTGGCTTTGGTGAAGCTTTCTTT. Its protein is CASSIISLRGFGEAFF.

The chain links TRBV18 to TRBJ1-2; no definite D call. CDR3 length: 14 residues. Trimming pared 4 bases from V and 0 bases from J, leaving 9 bases between. Germline assignment: CDR1 KGHSH and CDR2 LQKENI. The CDR3 bases are TGTGCCAGCTCACTGTTGGAGGCTAACTATGGCTACACCTTC. It yields the protein CASSLLEANYGYTF. The entire variable domain, with the rest obtained from reference TRBV18 and TRBJ1-2, is as follows: NAGVMQNPRHLVRRRGQEARLRCSPMKGHSHVYWYRQLPEEGLKFMVYLQKENIIDESGMPKERFSAEFPKEGPSILRIQQVVRGDSAAYFCASSLLEANYGYTFGSGTRLTVV.

V is TRBV6-5 and J is TRBJ2-1; D is possibly TRBD1 (5 bases). The CDR3 loop spans 11 amino acids. Trimming stripped 7 bases from V and 9 bases from J, with 10 bases between. Germline V gives CDR1 MNHEY, CDR2 SVGAGI. The CDR3 sequence is CASIRGGEQFF. The CDR3 DNA sequence: TGTGCCAGCATAAGGGGCGGTGAGCAGTTCTTC.

The genes are TRBV12-3 or TRBV12-4 and TRBJ2-7; 10 positions match TRBD1. The CDR3 sequence is 13 residues long. J lost 7 bases, V lost 7 bases, and 7 bases had no gene match. The CDR3 loop reads CASTGQGVWEQYF. DNA for the CDR3: TGTGCCAGCACCGGACAGGGGGTATGGGAGCAGTACTTC.

This chain connects TRBV2 to TRBJ1-4; D may be TRBD1 (5 bases). V shed 10 bases and J shed 4 bases, with 13 bases lying between them. Germline V gene lookup returns CDR1 SNHLY and CDR2 FYNNEI. CDR3 length: 13 residues. The CDR3 coding sequence is TGTGCCACACAAAGACAGCATAATGAAAAACTGTTTTTT. Its protein product is CATQRQHNEKLFF. Full variable domain (remainder filled in from reference TRBV2 and TRBJ1-4): EPEVTQTPSHQVTQMGQEVILRCVPISNHLYFYWYRQILGQKVEFLVSFYNNEISEKSEIFDDQFSVERPDGSNFTLKIRSTKLEDSAMYFCATQRQHNEKLFFGSGTQLSVL.

This CDR3 reads CASGQGTEAFF. The CDR3 DNA is TGTGCCAGCGGACAGGGTACTGAAGCTTTCTTT. The chain uses TRBV3-1 (or the pseudogene TRBV3-2) and TRBJ1-1, with TRBD1 matching 8 bases. Germline V lookup: CDR1 LGHDT, CDR2 YNNKEL (reference sequence). J lost 5 bases, V lost 8 bases, and 1 base had no gene match. The CDR3 runs 11 residues.

This clone has only one observation. The rearrangement uses TRBV7-2 and TRBJ1-4, with D perhaps TRBD1 (5 bases). V was cut by 1 base and J by 8 bases, with 14 bases left in between. Germline V gene sequence: CDR1 SGHTA, CDR2 FQGNSA. The CDR3 has 15 amino acids. The CDR3 here is CASSLVAGGGEKLFF. The DNA for the CDR3 is TGTGCCAGCAGCTTAGTCGCCGGGGGGGGAGAAAAACTGTTTTTT.

The V and J genes are TRBV6-5 and TRBJ1-1; D remains unclear. CDR3 length equals 12 residues. CDR1 is MNHEY and CDR2 is SVGAGI in the germline V gene. The germline V and J ends were trimmed by 11 bases and 2 bases, with 12 bases remaining between them. CDR3 DNA sequence: TGTGCCGCCCTTGGGCCCAACACTGAAGCTTTCTTT. Protein sequence: CAALGPNTEAFF.

The J gene is TRBJ2-2, the V gene TRBV19; the match to TRBD1 covers 10 bases. Per the germline V gene, CDR1 is LNHDA and CDR2 is SQIVND (reference sequence). The CDR3 is 13 residues long. V lost 4 bases to trimming and J lost 12 bases; unmatched junction nucleotides: 5. The CDR3 loop reads CASSSNDRGQLFF. The CDR3 bases are TGTGCCAGTAGTAGTAACGACAGGGGGCAGCTGTTTTTT.

The chain recombines TRBV7-6 with TRBJ2-5, with D uncertain. CDR1 is SGHVS, CDR2 FNYEAQ, per germline. CDR3 length: 15 residues. The ends were cut back, 1 base at V and 3 bases at J, with 12 bases in the middle. The CDR3 reads CASSLVWQQEETQYF. The CDR3 DNA reads as TGTGCCAGCAGCTTAGTTTGGCAACAAGAAGAGACCCAGTACTTC.

The V call is TRBV28, the J call TRBJ1-2; tentative D call: TRBD1 (6 bases). Looked up from germline, CDR1 is MDHEN and CDR2 is SYDVKM. V was pared by 1 base and J by 3 bases, with 18 bases between. This CDR3 is 17 amino acids long. The CDR3 protein is CASSLSLVGGLDYGYTF. The CDR3 DNA sequence: TGTGCCAGCAGTTTATCCCTTGTCGGGGGGCTGGACTATGGCTACACCTTC.

The chain couples TRBV7-3 to TRBJ1-1; D possibly corresponds to TRBD1 (5 bases). Between the trimmed V and J ends, which lost 5 bases and 0 bases, there was a span of 7 bases. Germline-derived CDR1 and CDR2 are SGHTA and FQGTGA. The CDR3 is 13 amino acids. The CDR3 is CASSGGLNTEAFF. The CDR3 DNA is TGTGCCAGCAGCGGGGGGTTGAACACTGAAGCTTTCTTT. The whole variable domain, remainder taken from reference TRBV7-3 and TRBJ1-1, is GAGVSQTPSNKVTEKGKYVELRCDPISGHTALYWYRQSLGQGPEFLIYFQGTGAADDSGLPNDRFFAVRPEGSVSTLKIQRTERGDSAVYLCASSGGLNTEAFFGQGTRLTVV.